This entry lists 27 T cell receptor beta chains sequenced from one sample in a study of CD8+ T cells in alopecia areata. On the basis of CD4, CD8alpha, NKG2D, NKG2ACE and other markers, pooled cutaneous lymph node cells were sorted. Reverse transcription of extracted RNA yielded cDNA, which provided the sequencing template. Assay: immunoSEQ multiplex PCR; the TCRdb copy retains only in-frame clones and omits some. The data show more than 250,000 clones, none appearing only once, with about 1.2% held by the ten largest. The sequenced sample was CD4+ T cells sorted from a lymph node. The receptors shown here come from a C3H/HeJ mouse with alopecia areata. The strain's MHC haplotype is H2-k.

This clone was seen many times. The gene symbols are mouse symbols. The read terminates 4 residues ahead of where the CDR3 ends, so the germline J gene completes it. The chain links TRBV1 to TRBJ2-5; 10 nucleotides agree with TRBD2. CDR1 and CDR2 from the germline V gene are NSQYPW and LRSPGD (reference sequence). The CDR3 is made up of 16 amino acids. J lost 0 bases, V lost 3 bases, and 3 bases had no gene match. CDR3 DNA (partial): TGCACCTGCAGTGCCTCGACTGGGGGGAACCAAGAC. This sequence encodes CTCSASTGGNQD. The complete CDR3 reads CTCSASTGGNQDTQYF.

Only a few counts were recorded for this clone. The listed genes are named as in mouse. Coverage ceases 4 residues before the CDR3 finishes, and the germline J gene fills in the end. This chain joins TRBV31 and TRBJ1-2; 10 bases are shared with TRBD1. The CDR3 has 12 residues. The germline V gene encodes CDR1 GKSSPN and CDR2 SITVG. Partial CDR3 DNA: TGTGCCTGGGGGGACAGGGGACCC. It specifies CAWGDRGP. The whole CDR3 is CAWGDRGPDYTF.

A word on this clone: The genes and germline here are from mouse. The read ends 4 residues shy of where the CDR3 ends; the end is completed using the germline J gene. V and J are TRBV13-3 and TRBJ2-1; 10 bases map to TRBD2. This CDR3 is built from 16 residues. J lost 6 bases, V lost 0 bases, and 6 bases had no gene match. CDR1 is NNHDY, CDR2 SYVADS, per germline. Incomplete CDR3 DNA: TGTGCCAGCAGTGATGCGACACTGGGGGGGATTGCT. This translates into CASSDATLGGIA. The entire CDR3 protein is CASSDATLGGIAEQFF.

Only a few counts were recorded for this clone. The genes are named according to mouse. This chain's CDR3 is CASSDDWVSAETLYF. The part of the CDR3 DNA that was read is TGTGCCAGCAGTGATGACTGGGTTAGTGCAGAA. The chain couples TRBV13-3 to TRBJ2-3; D is perhaps TRBD2 (6 bases). The read stops 4 residues short of the end of the CDR3; the missing end is completed from the germline J gene. The ends were cut back, 0 bases at V and 0 bases at J, with 8 bases in the middle. The CDR3 has 15 amino acids. Per the germline V gene, CDR1 is NNHDY and CDR2 is SYVADS.

In the case of this clone: Gene names and germline refer to mouse. In the same sample, other DNA sequences code for this CDR3. CDR3 in amino acids: CASSRDSYNSPLYF. Incomplete CDR3 DNA: TGTGCCAGCAGTCGGGACAGCTATAATTCGCCC. The chain is built from TRBV19 and TRBJ1-6, with 7 bases matching TRBD1. Read sequence stops 3 residues before the CDR3 end, and the germline J gene provides the missing end. TRBJ1-6 is classed as an ORF, of uncertain function. CDR3 length: 14 residues. CDR1 FNHDT and CDR2 SITEND come from the germline V gene (reference sequence). Trimming removed 4 bases from V and 3 bases from J; junction bases left unmatched: 1.

This clone was seen a handful of times. The listed genes are named as in mouse. The read ends 4 residues before the CDR3 terminus; that terminus is restored from the germline J gene. The rearrangement uses TRBV13-1 and TRBJ2-2; D is possibly TRBD1 (5 bases). The CDR3 runs 13 residues. CDR1 is NSHNY, CDR2 SYGAGN, per germline. V was clipped by 6 bases and J by 4 bases, with 10 bases between them. The CDR3 protein is CASKEGSTGQLYF. The CDR3 DNA, read in part, is TGTGCCAGCAAAGAGGGGAGCACCGGG.

A word on this clone: The genes and germline here are from mouse. Read data end 4 residues before the CDR3 end; the end is taken from the germline J gene. The chain recombines TRBV31 with TRBJ2-4; 9 nucleotides line up with TRBD1. This CDR3 is built from 15 residues. The V gene's germline CDR1 is GKSSPN and CDR2 SITVG. V shed 2 bases and J 0 bases; nucleotides not matched to a gene: 3. CDR3 loop: CAWSIGQGSQNTLYF. The DNA read from the CDR3 is TGTGCCTGGAGTATCGGACAGGGGAGTCAAAAC.

Concerning this clone itself: The listed genes are named as in mouse. The observed sequence ends 4 residues before the CDR3 terminus, with the missing tail filled in from the germline J gene. The chain has TRBV13-2 and TRBJ2-3; TRBD2 matches 11 bases. The CDR3 contains 15 residues. J was trimmed by 2 bases and V by 2 bases; bases with no gene match: 1. In germline, CDR1 is NNHNN, CDR2 SYGAGS (reference sequence). CDR3 region: CASGETGGAAETLYF. The covered CDR3 bases are TGTGCCAGCGGTGAAACTGGGGGGGCTGCAGAA.

On this clone itself: Mouse germline and gene names are used. The DNA ends 4 residues before the CDR3 does, and the rest of the CDR3 is filled in from the germline J gene. The chain links TRBV13-2 to TRBJ2-5; 11 bases are a match to TRBD2. Trimming took 0 bases from V and 0 from J; bases not matched to a gene: 3. The CDR3 is made up of 17 amino acids. The germline gives CDR1 NNHNN, CDR2 SYGAGS (reference sequence). CDR3 DNA (partial): TGTGCCAGCGGTGATGGGGGACTGGGGGCTAACCAAGAC. It translates to CASGDGGLGANQD. The whole CDR3 sequence is CASGDGGLGANQDTQYF.

This clone showed up just a few times. Gene names refer to mouse genes. The sequence runs out 4 residues before the end of the CDR3; the remainder is reconstructed from the germline J gene. Different DNA sequences within this sample yield the same CDR3. The chain couples TRBV13-3 to TRBJ2-5, with 9 bases lining up with TRBD1. CDR1 and CDR2 (germline): NNHDY, SYVADS. There are 14 residues in the CDR3. The CDR3 loop is CASSDAGTGDTQYF. Incomplete CDR3 DNA: TGTGCCAGCAGTGATGCAGGGACAGGGGAC.

In this sample, this clone turned up a few times. The gene names here belong to mouse. Sequencing ends 4 residues short of the CDR3 end; the germline J gene provides the rest. The chain is built from TRBV13-1 and TRBJ2-5, with 9 bases fitting TRBD2. This CDR3 has 13 amino acids. The germline CDR1 and CDR2 sequences are NSHNY and SYGAGN. Incomplete CDR3 DNA: TGTGCCAGCAGTCCTGGGGGGGGCGAC. Translated: CASSPGGGD. The entire CDR3 protein reads CASSPGGGDTQYF.

Points on this clone: The gene names given are mouse names. The read finishes 4 residues shy of the CDR3 end, and the germline J gene is used to complete it. The chain couples TRBV16 to TRBJ2-5, with TRBD2 matching 14 bases. The CDR3 has 18 residues. The V gene's germline CDR1 is SGHSA and CDR2 FRNQAP. Trimming removed 4 bases from V and 1 base from J; junction bases left unmatched: 7. The CDR3 protein is CASSSGTGGAFDQDTQYF. The sequenced CDR3 bases are TGTGCAAGCAGCTCCGGGACTGGGGGGGCGTTCGACCAAGAC.

Details on this clone: Germline and genes here are mouse. The read falls 4 residues short of the CDR3 end, and the missing part is taken from the germline J gene. The V and J genes are TRBV13-3 and TRBJ2-1, with 7 bases identical to TRBD2. CDR3 length: 13 amino acids. Germline V gives CDR1 NNHDY, CDR2 SYVADS. J was trimmed by 3 bases and V by 6 bases; bases with no gene match: 3. The covered CDR3 bases are TGTGCCAGCACCCGGGGGGGCTATGCT. The encoded protein is CASTRGGYA. The complete CDR3 sequence is CASTRGGYAEQFF.

This clone was detected only a few times. Mouse gene names apply. The read halts 4 residues ahead of the CDR3 end, with the missing end drawn from the germline J gene. The chain is built from TRBV13-2 and TRBJ2-7; tentatively, D is TRBD2 (6 bases). Germline V gene sequence: CDR1 NNHNN, CDR2 SYGAGS (reference sequence). V was shortened by 1 base and J by 0 bases, with 8 bases between the two germline ends. This CDR3 comprises 14 residues. Incomplete CDR3 DNA: TGTGCCAGCGGTGATTCTGGGGTCTCCTAT. Translated: CASGDSGVSY. The whole CDR3 is CASGDSGVSYEQYF.

In regard to this clone: The genes and germline here are from mouse. The CDR3 extends 4 residues past the end of the read, so its final part is completed from the germline J gene. The chain is built from TRBV13-1 and TRBJ2-2; the match to TRBD2 covers 9 bases. Germline values: CDR1 NSHNY, CDR2 SYGAGN. The CDR3 is 15 amino acids. Trimming took 5 bases from V and 2 from J; bases not matched to a gene: 4. CDR3 residues: CASRAGGVNTGQLYF. The covered CDR3 bases are TGTGCCAGCAGAGCTGGGGGGGTGAACACCGGG.

In its sample, this clone was seen a few times. Mouse names are used for the genes. The read terminates 4 residues ahead of where the CDR3 ends, so the germline J gene completes it. The chain recombines TRBV13-2 with TRBJ2-5; 7 bases are shared with TRBD2. The J segment lost 1 base and the V segment lost 0 bases, leaving 5 bases of the junction unmatched. The CDR3 is 16 amino acids. Germline lookup yields CDR1 NNHNN and CDR2 SYGAGS (reference sequence). This CDR3 is CASGDATGAHQDTQYF. The sequenced CDR3 bases are TGTGCCAGCGGTGATGCTACTGGGGCCCACCAAGAC.

This clone was seen a handful of times. Gene names denote mouse genes. The observed sequence ends 4 residues before the CDR3 terminus, with the missing tail filled in from the germline J gene. The chain has TRBV13-2 and TRBJ2-1; 10 bases are shared with TRBD2. From germline, CDR1 is NNHNN and CDR2 SYGAGS (reference sequence). The CDR3 length is 15 residues. The covered CDR3 bases are TGTGCCAGCGGTGATTGGCTGGGGGGGCTGCCT. Residues: CASGDWLGGLP. The entire CDR3 is CASGDWLGGLPEQFF.

In this sample, this clone turned up a few times. Each gene name is a mouse one. The CDR3 goes on 4 residues after the read ends, and that part is filled in from the germline J gene. This sequence joins TRBV1 and TRBJ2-2; D might be TRBD1 (6 bases). CDR3 length: 13 residues. Trimming removed 8 bases from V and 0 bases from J, with 7 bases in between. The germline V gene has CDR1 NSQYPW and CDR2 LRSPGD (reference sequence). The part of the CDR3 DNA that was read is TGCACCTGCGGGACAACAAACACCGGG. Encoded protein: CTCGTTNTG. The complete CDR3 reads CTCGTTNTGQLYF.

Only a few counts were recorded for this clone. Gene names and germline match the mouse. The read comes to an end 4 residues before the CDR3 does, leaving the germline J gene to fill in the end. Other DNA sequences within the sample encode an identical CDR3. The chain combines TRBV13-1 with TRBJ2-3; 8 positions match TRBD2. The CDR3 is 15 amino acids. After removal of 2 bases from V and 1 base from J, the junction contained 3 bases not matched to a gene. Germline V gene lookup returns CDR1 NSHNY and CDR2 SYGAGN. The DNA read from the CDR3 is TGTGCCAGCAGTGACGGGGGGGGGCGTGCAGAA. Protein: CASSDGGGRAE. The whole CDR3 sequence is CASSDGGGRAETLYF.

In the case of this clone: Gene names and germline match the mouse. CDR3 DNA, as far as it was read: TGTGCCAGCAGTGATCGGAGGGGGCGGGGCTCC. Translated: CASSDRRGRGS. The entire CDR3 sequence reads CASSDRRGRGSDYTF. The genes are TRBV13-1 and TRBJ1-2, with 7 bases that match TRBD1. The read finishes 4 residues shy of the CDR3 end, and the germline J gene is used to complete it. Germline V gene data show CDR1 as NSHNY and CDR2 as SYGAGN. The ends lost 1 base at V and 4 bases at J; junction bases unmatched: 7. The CDR3 contains 15 residues.

This clone occurred a few times. The genes are named according to mouse. With the read ending 4 residues before the CDR3 end, the germline J gene is used to fill in that end. The chain combines TRBV13-3 with TRBJ2-1, with 10 bases lining up with TRBD2. The J segment lost 6 bases and the V segment lost 6 bases, leaving 3 bases of the junction unmatched. This CDR3 contains 13 residues. CDR1 is NNHDY, CDR2 SYVADS, per germline. CDR3 DNA (partial): TGTGCCAGCAACCGGGACTGGGGTGCT. Protein: CASNRDWGA. In full, the CDR3 reads CASNRDWGAEQFF.

This clone was observed a handful of times. Germline and genes here are mouse. The read is 4 residues too short to cover the CDR3 end, so that end is filled in from the germline J gene. The rearrangement joins TRBV19 to TRBJ2-1, with D maybe TRBD2 (5 bases). Germline lookup yields CDR1 FNHDT and CDR2 SITEND (reference sequence). The V and J ends lost 6 bases and 1 base respectively, with 11 bases between them. The CDR3 length is 14 residues. Here the CDR3 reads CASTPTENYAEQFF. The part of the CDR3 DNA that was read is TGTGCCAGCACCCCGACTGAGAACTATGCT.

This clone was observed a few times. The gene names here belong to mouse. The read finishes 4 residues shy of the CDR3 end, and the germline J gene is used to complete it. The genes are TRBV13-3 and TRBJ1-2; TRBD1 aligns across 9 bases. The CDR3 runs 14 residues. Per germline, CDR1 NNHDY and CDR2 SYVADS. Trimming removed 6 bases from V and 0 bases from J; junction bases left unmatched: 3. This CDR3 reads CASTTGGANSDYTF. CDR3 bases read: TGTGCCAGCACGACAGGGGGTGCAAACTCC.

This clone was counted between two and nine times. Genes and germline come from the mouse. The chain's CDR3 is CTCSAGGDGAEQFF. The sequenced part of the CDR3 DNA is TGCACCTGCAGTGCGGGGGGGGATGGAGCT. J is TRBJ2-1 and V is TRBV1; 7 bases fit TRBD2. The CDR3 end falls 4 residues outside the read, so it is completed with the germline J gene. CDR3 length equals 14 residues. The V gene's germline CDR1 is NSQYPW and CDR2 LRSPGD (reference sequence).

Details on this clone: Gene names are the mouse ones. The read halts 4 residues ahead of the CDR3 end, with the missing end drawn from the germline J gene. Distinct nucleotide sequences in the sample also encode this CDR3. This chain joins TRBV31 and TRBJ2-7, with 9 positions matching TRBD2. CDR1 and CDR2 (germline): GKSSPN, SITVG. The CDR3 consists of 13 residues. Here the CDR3 reads CAWSPGTGYEQYF. Partial CDR3 DNA: TGTGCCTGGAGTCCTGGGACTGGGTAT.

As to this clone: Mouse names are used for the genes. The read finishes 4 residues shy of the CDR3 end, and the germline J gene is used to complete it. The same CDR3 can be traced to other DNA sequences in this sample. The chain has TRBV13-2 and TRBJ2-4; D unclear. The germline V gene has CDR1 NNHNN and CDR2 SYGAGS (reference sequence). With 4 bases removed from V and 3 bases from J, the gap between germline ends came to 3 bases. The CDR3 loop spans 11 amino acids. The sequenced CDR3 bases are TGTGCCAGCGGTCTGCAAAAC. It translates to CASGLQN. The CDR3 as a whole reads CASGLQNTLYF.

As regards this clone: Mouse germline and gene names are used. The read finishes 4 residues shy of the CDR3 end, and the germline J gene is used to complete it. The sample has other DNA sequences that encode this CDR3 too. The chain uses TRBV5 and TRBJ2-3; 11 bases agree with TRBD2. Germline CDR1 reads LGHNA; CDR2 reads YNLKQL (reference sequence). Trimming removed 2 bases from V and 3 bases from J; junction bases left unmatched: 4. The CDR3 sequence is 16 residues long. The sequenced part of the CDR3 DNA is TGTGCCAGCAGCCAAACCGGGACTGGGGGCGCAGAA. Protein product: CASSQTGTGGAE. The whole CDR3 protein is CASSQTGTGGAETLYF.